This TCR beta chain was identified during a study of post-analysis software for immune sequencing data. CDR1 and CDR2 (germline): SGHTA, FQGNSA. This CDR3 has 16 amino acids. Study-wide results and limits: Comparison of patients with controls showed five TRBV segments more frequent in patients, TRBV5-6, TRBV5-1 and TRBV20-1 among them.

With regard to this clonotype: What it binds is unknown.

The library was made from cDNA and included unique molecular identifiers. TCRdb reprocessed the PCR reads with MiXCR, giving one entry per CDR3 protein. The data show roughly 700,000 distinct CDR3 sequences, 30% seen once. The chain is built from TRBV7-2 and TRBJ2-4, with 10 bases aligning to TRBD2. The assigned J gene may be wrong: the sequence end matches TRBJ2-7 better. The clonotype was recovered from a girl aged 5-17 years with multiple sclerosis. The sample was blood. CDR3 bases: TGTGCCAGCAGCTTAGCTGGAGCGGGAGGGCGGCGCGAGCAGTACTTC. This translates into CASSLAGAGGRREQYF.